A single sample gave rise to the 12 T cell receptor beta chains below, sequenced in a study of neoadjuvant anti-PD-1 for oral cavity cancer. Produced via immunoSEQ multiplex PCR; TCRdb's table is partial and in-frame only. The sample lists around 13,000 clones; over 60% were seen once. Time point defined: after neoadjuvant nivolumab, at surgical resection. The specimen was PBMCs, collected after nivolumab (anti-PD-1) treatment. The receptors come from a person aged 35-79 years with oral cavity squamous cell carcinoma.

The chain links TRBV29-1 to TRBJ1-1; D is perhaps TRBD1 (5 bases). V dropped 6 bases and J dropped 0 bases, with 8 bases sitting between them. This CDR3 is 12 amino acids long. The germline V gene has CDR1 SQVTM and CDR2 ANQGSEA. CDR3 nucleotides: TGCAGCGTCAGACAGTTGAACACTGAAGCTTTCTTT. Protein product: CSVRQLNTEAFF.

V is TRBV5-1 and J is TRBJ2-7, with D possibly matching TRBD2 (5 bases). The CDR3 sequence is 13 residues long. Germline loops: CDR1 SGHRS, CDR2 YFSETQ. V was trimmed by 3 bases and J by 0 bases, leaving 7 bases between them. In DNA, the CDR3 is TGCGCCAGCAGCTCGGGGTCCTCCTACGAGCAGTACTTC. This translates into CASSSGSSYEQYF.

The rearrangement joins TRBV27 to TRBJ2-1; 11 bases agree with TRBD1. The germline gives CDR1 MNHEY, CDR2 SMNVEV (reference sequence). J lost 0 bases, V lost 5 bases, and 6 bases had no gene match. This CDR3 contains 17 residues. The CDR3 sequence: CASSLSGTGGSYNEQFF. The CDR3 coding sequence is TGTGCCAGCAGTCTGTCCGGGACAGGGGGCTCCTACAATGAGCAGTTCTTC.

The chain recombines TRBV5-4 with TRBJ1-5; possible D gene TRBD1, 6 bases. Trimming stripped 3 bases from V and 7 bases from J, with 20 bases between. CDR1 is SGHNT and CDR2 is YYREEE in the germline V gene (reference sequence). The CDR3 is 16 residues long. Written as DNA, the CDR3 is TGTGCCAGCAGCTGGTGGGAACAGGGCGAGGGACAGCCCCAGCATTTT. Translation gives CASSWWEQGEGQPQHF. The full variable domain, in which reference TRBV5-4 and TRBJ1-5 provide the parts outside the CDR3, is ETGVTQSPTHLIKTRGQQVTLRCSSQSGHNTVSWYQQALGQGPQFIFQYYREEENGRGNFPPRFSGLQFPNYSSELNVNALELDDSALYLCASSWWEQGEGQPQHFGDGTRLSIL.

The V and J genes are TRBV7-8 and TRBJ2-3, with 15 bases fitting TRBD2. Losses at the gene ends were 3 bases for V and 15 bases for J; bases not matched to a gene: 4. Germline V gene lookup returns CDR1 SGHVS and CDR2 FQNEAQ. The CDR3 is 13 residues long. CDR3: CASSLGTSGRIYF. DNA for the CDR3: TGTGCCAGCAGCTTGGGGACTAGCGGGAGGATCTATTTT.

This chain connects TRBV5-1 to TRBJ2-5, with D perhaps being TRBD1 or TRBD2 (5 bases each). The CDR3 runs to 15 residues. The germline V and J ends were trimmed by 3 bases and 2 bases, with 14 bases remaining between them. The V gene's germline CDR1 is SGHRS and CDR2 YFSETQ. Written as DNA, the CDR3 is TGCGCCAGCAGCTCTGTCCCAGGGACGCAAGAGACCCAGTACTTC. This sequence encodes CASSSVPGTQETQYF. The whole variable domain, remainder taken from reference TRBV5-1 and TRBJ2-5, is KAGVTQTPRYLIKTRGQQVTLSCSPISGHRSVSWYQQTPGQGLQFLFEYFSETQRNKGNFPGRFSGRQFSNSRSEMNVSTLELGDSALYLCASSSVPGTQETQYFGPGTRLLVL.

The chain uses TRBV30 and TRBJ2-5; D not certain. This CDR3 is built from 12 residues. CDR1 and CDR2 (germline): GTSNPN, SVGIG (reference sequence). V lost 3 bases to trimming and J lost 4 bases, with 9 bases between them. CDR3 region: CAWSGDPETQYF. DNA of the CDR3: TGTGCCTGGAGCGGAGACCCAGAGACCCAGTACTTC.

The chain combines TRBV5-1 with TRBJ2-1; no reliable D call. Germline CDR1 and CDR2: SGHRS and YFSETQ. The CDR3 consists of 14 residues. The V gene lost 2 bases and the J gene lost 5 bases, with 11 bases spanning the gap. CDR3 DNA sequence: TGCGCCAGCAGCTTTGCGACGGCGGACAATGAGCAGTTCTTC. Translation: CASSFATADNEQFF.

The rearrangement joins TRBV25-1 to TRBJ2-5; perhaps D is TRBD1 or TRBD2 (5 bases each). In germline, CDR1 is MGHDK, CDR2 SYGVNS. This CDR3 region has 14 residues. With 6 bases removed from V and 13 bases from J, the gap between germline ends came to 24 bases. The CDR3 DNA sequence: TGTGCCAGCAGCCCCCGATACCAAGAGGGTCAGGGGTACTTC. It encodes CASSPRYQEGQGYF.

This chain's CDR3 is CASSSNRISGNTIYF. The CDR3 DNA is TGTGCCAGCAGTTCAAATAGAATCTCTGGAAACACCATATATTTT. The chain is built from TRBV13 and TRBJ1-3; D ambiguous. Germline CDR1 PRHDT, CDR2 FYEKMQ (reference sequence). The CDR3 is 15 residues long. The V end was cut by 6 bases, the J end by 0 bases, with 12 bases between.

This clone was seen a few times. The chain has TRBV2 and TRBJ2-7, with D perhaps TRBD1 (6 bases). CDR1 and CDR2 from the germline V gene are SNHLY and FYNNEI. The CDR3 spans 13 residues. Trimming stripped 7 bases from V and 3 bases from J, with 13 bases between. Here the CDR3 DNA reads TGTGCCAGCATCGCGACAGGCCGCTACGAGCAGTACTTC. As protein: CASIATGRYEQYF.

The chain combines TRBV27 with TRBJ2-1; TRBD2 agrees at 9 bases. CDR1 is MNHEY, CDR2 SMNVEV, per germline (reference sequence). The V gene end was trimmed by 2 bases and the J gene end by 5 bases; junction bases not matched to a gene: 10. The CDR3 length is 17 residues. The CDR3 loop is CASSLIGSGSLDNEQFF. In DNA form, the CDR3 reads TGTGCCAGCAGTTTAATTGGTAGCGGGAGTCTCGACAATGAGCAGTTCTTC.